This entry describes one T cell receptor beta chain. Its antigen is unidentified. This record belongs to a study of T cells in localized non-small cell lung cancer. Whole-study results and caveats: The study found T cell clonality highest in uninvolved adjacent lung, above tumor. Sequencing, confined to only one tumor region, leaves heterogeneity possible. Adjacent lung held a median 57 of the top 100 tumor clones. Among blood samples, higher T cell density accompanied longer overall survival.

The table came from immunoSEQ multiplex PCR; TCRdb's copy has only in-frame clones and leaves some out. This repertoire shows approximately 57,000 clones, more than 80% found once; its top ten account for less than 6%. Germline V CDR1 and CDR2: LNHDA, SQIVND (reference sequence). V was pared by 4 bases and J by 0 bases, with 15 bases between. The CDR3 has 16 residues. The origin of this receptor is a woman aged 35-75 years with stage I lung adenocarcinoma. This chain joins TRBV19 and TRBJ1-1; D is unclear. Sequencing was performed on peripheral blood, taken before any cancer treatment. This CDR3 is CASSKTWSMLNTEAFF. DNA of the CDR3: TGTGCCAGTAGTAAAACTTGGTCGATGCTGAACACTGAAGCTTTCTTT. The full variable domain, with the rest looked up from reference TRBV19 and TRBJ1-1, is DGGITQSPKYLFRKEGQNVTLSCEQNLNHDAMYWYRQDPGQGLRLIYYSQIVNDFQKGDIAEGYSVSREKKESFPLTVTSAQKNPTAFYLCASSKTWSMLNTEAFFGQGTRLTVV.